This T cell receptor beta chain was identified during a study of blood T cells in healthy people across ages. Study-wide results and limits: Significant beta diversity loss was already apparent by age around 40, declining roughly linearly. More naive CD4+ cells and higher diversity marked long-lived donors relative to aged donors.

Peripheral blood, around 10 milliliters per donor, was collected. Germline CDR1 reads DFQATT; CDR2 reads SNEGSKA (reference sequence). The ends were cut back, 0 bases at V and 7 bases at J, with 9 bases in the middle. The CDR3 spans 12 residues. Note on this clonotype: Its antigen is unidentified.

Sample-barcoded 5' priming and a J-beta primer mix drove a second PCR of 7 to 11 cycles. A single record per CDR3 protein comes from TCRdb applying MiXCR to the 5' RACE reads. The table lists almost 1 million distinct CDR3 sequences, roughly half of them singletons, with about a fifth in the top ten. This TCR was sampled from a woman aged 55-69 years in good health. The V gene is TRBV20-1, the J gene TRBJ1-2; possible D gene TRBD1, 5 bases. Sequences were obtained from blood. Written as DNA, the CDR3 is TGCAGTGCTAGAGAGGCAGGGCTTGGCTACACCTTC. Protein: CSAREAGLGYTF.